These 26 T cell receptor beta chains came from one sample sequenced in a study of cytomegalovirus exposure and HLA in healthy donors. The PCR had 60 Vbeta and 13 Jbeta primers. Sequenced by immunoSEQ multiplex PCR; TCRdb stores in-frame clones only, minus some. The table has about 190,000 clones, around 75% seen once. Sequencing input: PBMCs. The receptors derive from a woman in her 30s in good health and CMV-seronegative.

There are a few counts of this clone. The chain has TRBV2 and TRBJ1-2, with 7 bases that match TRBD1. The CDR3 totals 15 residues. Losses at the gene ends were 8 bases for V and 2 bases for J; bases not matched to a gene: 11. CDR1 is SNHLY and CDR2 is FYNNEI in the germline V gene. The DNA for the CDR3 is TGTGCCAGCCCAAACGGCGGCAGGGGGAACTATGGCTACACCTTC. This gives the protein CASPNGGRGNYGYTF.

This clone was found once. This chain uses TRBV12-5 with TRBJ2-3; 7 bases are shared with TRBD1. The V segment lost 2 bases and the J segment 4 bases; nucleotides outside the gene matches: 9. The CDR3 has 16 amino acids. Per the germline V gene, CDR1 is LGHNT and CDR2 is FRNRAP. CDR3 protein: CASGLLDRVISDTQYF. The CDR3 DNA follows: TGTGCTAGTGGTTTGCTCGACAGGGTAATTTCAGATACGCAGTATTTT.

The rearrangement joins TRBV11-2 to TRBJ2-5; TRBD2 agrees at 8 bases. The CDR3 has 14 residues. The V gene's germline CDR1 is SGHAT and CDR2 FQNNGV. After removal of 5 bases from V and 5 bases from J, the junction contained 7 bases not matched to a gene. CDR3 in DNA: TGTGCCAGCAGCCAAGGGACTAGTGGGGAGACCCAGTACTTC. It encodes CASSQGTSGETQYF.

The chain uses TRBV28 and TRBJ2-3, with D unclear. CDR3 length: 13 amino acids. V lost 7 bases and J 1 base, leaving 9 bases between the germline ends. Germline V gives CDR1 MDHEN, CDR2 SYDVKM. The CDR3 region has the DNA TGTGCCAGCACTACCGGAGGCACAGATACGCAGTATTTT. Residues: CASTTGGTDTQYF.

This clone was detected once. The CDR3 nucleotides read TGTGCCAGCAGCTTAGTTGAGAGCTCCTACGAGCAGTACTTC. This encodes CASSLVESSYEQYF. This chain connects TRBV7-6 to TRBJ2-7; D gene uncertain. Per germline, CDR1 SGHVS and CDR2 FNYEAQ. Trimming left V 1 base short and J 0 bases short, with 7 bases between. The CDR3 length is 14 residues.

V is TRBV5-1 and J is TRBJ1-1; a possible D gene is TRBD1 (5 bases). Per germline, CDR1 SGHRS and CDR2 YFSETQ. V lost 0 bases and J lost 1, with 7 bases in between. The CDR3 consists of 14 residues. This CDR3 is CASSLEGWNTEAFF. CDR3 nucleotide sequence: TGCGCCAGCAGCTTGGAGGGGTGGAACACTGAAGCTTTCTTT.

This clone was recorded once. The genes are TRBV11-2 and TRBJ2-1; D remains ambiguous. V was clipped by 4 bases and J by 0 bases, with 10 bases between them. This CDR3 is built from 15 residues. Germline V gene sequence: CDR1 SGHAT, CDR2 FQNNGV. The CDR3 DNA sequence: TGTGCCAGCAGCTCTAAACTGTCCTCCTACAATGAGCAGTTCTTC. Its translation: CASSSKLSSYNEQFF.

The CDR3 sequence is CASSPRGGARGYEQYF. CDR3 nucleotide sequence: TGCGCCAGCAGCCCCCGGGGGGGGGCCAGGGGCTACGAGCAGTACTTC. The chain is built from TRBV4-1 and TRBJ2-5; 8 bases fit TRBD2. The J call could be wrong; TRBJ2-7 is a better fit for the DNA end. Germline CDR1 and CDR2: MGHRA and YSYEKL. The CDR3 runs to 16 residues.

This clone came up a few times. As DNA, the CDR3 is TGTGCCAGCAGGAGGGGACTAGCGGGGGGGAGCACAGATACGCAGTATTTT. This codes for CASRRGLAGGSTDTQYF. The chain uses TRBV2 and TRBJ2-3; TRBD2 matches 16 bases. Germline V gene sequence: CDR1 SNHLY, CDR2 FYNNEI. The CDR3 loop spans 17 amino acids. V gave up 6 bases and J gave up 0 bases; unmatched junction bases: 3.

This chain uses TRBV27 with TRBJ2-1, with 8 bases identical to TRBD2. The ends lost 5 bases at V and 5 bases at J; junction bases unmatched: 11. The CDR3 has 16 residues. Germline loops: CDR1 MNHEY, CDR2 SMNVEV (reference sequence). CDR3 nucleotides: TGTGCCAGCAGTCCCACCCGGGGGGGCCTCCACAATGAGCAGTTCTTC. This gives the protein CASSPTRGGLHNEQFF.

The rearrangement uses TRBV19 and TRBJ1-4; D remains unclear. This CDR3 is built from 15 residues. Germline loops: CDR1 LNHDA, CDR2 SQIVND (reference sequence). V lost 3 bases and J 1 base, leaving 9 bases between the germline ends. CDR3 in DNA: TGTGCCAGTAGTATTATGGGGAGAACTAATGAAAAACTGTTTTTT. It codes for CASSIMGRTNEKLFF.

The chain joins TRBV7-6 to TRBJ2-1; 9 bases align to TRBD2. The J segment lost 0 bases and the V segment lost 0 bases, leaving 0 bases of the junction unmatched. Germline lookup yields CDR1 SGHVS and CDR2 FNYEAQ. CDR3 length: 16 residues. CDR3 region: CASSLASGSSYNEQFF. CDR3 in DNA: TGTGCCAGCAGCTTAGCTAGCGGGAGCTCCTACAATGAGCAGTTCTTC.

The chain is built from TRBV14 and TRBJ2-1; a possible D gene is TRBD2 (6 bases). V lost 0 bases and J lost 8, with 11 bases in between. The CDR3 extends over 14 amino acids. The germline V gene encodes CDR1 SGHDN and CDR2 FVKESK. The CDR3 nucleotides are TGTGCCAGCAGCCAAGAACTCTGGGAGGATGAGCAGTTCTTC. It yields the protein CASSQELWEDEQFF.

The chain couples TRBV7-6 to TRBJ1-1; D possibly corresponds to TRBD1 (5 bases). V lost 1 base to trimming and J lost 0 bases, with 24 bases between them. CDR1 is SGHVS, CDR2 FNYEAQ, per germline. This CDR3 spans 20 amino acids. CDR3 residues: CASSLEMKGQTHLVNTEAFF. The CDR3 region has the DNA TGTGCCAGCAGCTTAGAAATGAAGGGGCAGACCCACCTTGTGAACACTGAAGCTTTCTTT.

The genes are TRBV4-3 and TRBJ2-1; 7 nucleotides align to TRBD2. Losses at the gene ends were 4 bases for V and 0 bases for J; bases not matched to a gene: 6. This CDR3 is 16 amino acids long. Germline CDR1 LGHNA, CDR2 YSLEER. The CDR3 reads CASSPHAGDSYNEQFF. The CDR3 region has the DNA TGCGCCAGCAGCCCGCACGCGGGAGACTCCTACAATGAGCAGTTCTTC.

V gene TRBV4-2 combines with J gene TRBJ2-4, with D perhaps TRBD2 (6 bases). The CDR3 is 15 amino acids. V lost 0 bases and J 8 bases, leaving 14 bases between the germline ends. Germline-derived CDR1 and CDR2 are LGHNA and YNFKEQ. The CDR3 is CASSQDHSGPDIQYF. CDR3 nucleotides: TGTGCCAGCAGCCAAGACCACAGCGGGCCGGACATTCAGTACTTC.

The gene calls are TRBV7-9 and TRBJ2-1, with a weak D call TRBD2 (5 bases). Deletions cut 1 base from V and 9 bases from J, with 13 bases between. CDR3 length equals 14 residues. Germline loops: CDR1 SEHNR, CDR2 FQNEAQ (reference sequence). CDR3 amino acids: CASSLGGSISEQFF. The CDR3 DNA is TGTGCCAGCAGCTTAGGTGGGAGTATCAGTGAGCAGTTCTTC.

The table lists this clone with a few counts. V gene TRBV4-3 combines with J gene TRBJ2-1; D possibly corresponds to TRBD2 (6 bases). The germline V gene encodes CDR1 LGHNA and CDR2 YSLEER. This CDR3 is built from 18 residues. Between the trimmed V and J ends, which lost 2 bases and 0 bases, there was a span of 17 bases. CDR3 sequence: CASSQWFGAGDSYNEQFF. In DNA, the CDR3 is TGCGCCAGCAGCCAATGGTTTGGAGCGGGCGACTCCTACAATGAGCAGTTCTTC.

This chain connects TRBV30 to TRBJ2-5; D is perhaps TRBD1 (5 bases). The germline V and J ends were trimmed by 5 bases and 5 bases, with 15 bases remaining between them. This CDR3 has 13 residues. Germline CDR1 and CDR2: GTSNPN and SVGIG (reference sequence). CDR3 sequence (DNA): TGTGCCTGGTCCCCAGGGTCTCCGGAGACCCAGTACTTC. It encodes CAWSPGSPETQYF. Filled out from reference TRBV30 and TRBJ2-5, the complete variable domain reads SQTIHQWPATLVQPVGSPLSLECTVEGTSNPNLYWYRQAAGRGLQLLFYSVGIGQISSEVPQNLSASRPQDRQFILSSKKLLLSDSGFYLCAWSPGSPETQYFGPGTRLLVL.

The chain joins TRBV27 to TRBJ2-7, with 8 bases identical to TRBD2. The CDR3 covers 16 residues. The J segment lost 10 bases and the V segment lost 3 bases, leaving 17 bases of the junction unmatched. Germline V CDR1 and CDR2: MNHEY, SMNVEV (reference sequence). This CDR3 is CASSFLGGGPVDRQYF. In nucleotides, the CDR3 is TGTGCCAGCAGTTTTTTGGGCGGGGGGCCCGTGGATCGACAGTACTTC.

V is TRBV5-5 and J is TRBJ1-3; D remains unclear. This CDR3 comprises 17 residues. V lost 4 bases to trimming and J lost 0 bases, with 17 bases between them. Germline-derived CDR1 and CDR2 are SGHKS and YYEKEE (reference sequence). The CDR3 reads CASSPRVDTTSGNTIYF. In nucleotides, the CDR3 is TGTGCCAGCAGCCCCCGGGTAGATACCACCTCTGGAAACACCATATATTTT.

The rearrangement joins TRBV30 to TRBJ1-2, with unresolved D. V lost 2 bases and J lost 4, with 14 bases in between. This CDR3 spans 14 amino acids. Germline-derived CDR1 and CDR2 are GTSNPN and SVGIG (reference sequence). CDR3 nucleotides: TGTGCCTGGAGTACACAAACAGATTTCTATGGCTACACCTTC. Translated: CAWSTQTDFYGYTF.

This clone was seen only once. The J gene is TRBJ2-7, the V gene TRBV19; 8 bases align to TRBD2. Per germline, CDR1 LNHDA and CDR2 SQIVND (reference sequence). The CDR3 spans 15 residues. Germline trimming cut 3 bases from V and 1 base from J; bases unmatched to any gene: 5. The CDR3 loop reads CASSIREGTSYEQYF. The CDR3 bases are TGTGCCAGTAGTATTCGGGAGGGAACATCCTACGAGCAGTACTTC. The full variable domain, rest sourced from reference TRBV19 and TRBJ2-7, is DGGITQSPKYLFRKEGQNVTLSCEQNLNHDAMYWYRQDPGQGLRLIYYSQIVNDFQKGDIAEGYSVSREKKESFPLTVTSAQKNPTAFYLCASSIREGTSYEQYFGPGTRLTVT.

The chain employs TRBV7-9 and TRBJ1-1, with TRBD1 matching over 7 bases. The CDR3 runs to 15 residues. CDR1 SEHNR and CDR2 FQNEAQ come from the germline V gene (reference sequence). V shed 0 bases and J 6 bases; nucleotides not matched to a gene: 7. CDR3 in amino acids: CASSLARTTGPEAFF. CDR3 nucleotide sequence: TGTGCCAGCAGCTTAGCTCGAACGACAGGGCCTGAAGCTTTCTTT. Based on the CDR3 plus reference TRBV7-9 and TRBJ1-1, the full variable domain is DTGVSQNPRHKITKRGQNVTFRCDPISEHNRLYWYRQTLGQGPEFLTYFQNEAQLEKSRLLSDRFSAERPKGSFSTLEIQRTEQGDSAMYLCASSLARTTGPEAFFGQGTRLTVV.

This clone has a handful of counts. The rearrangement uses TRBV7-2 and TRBJ2-7; 14 positions agree with TRBD2. The CDR3 has 15 residues. The V and J ends lost 5 bases and 4 bases, in that order; junction bases with no gene match: 4. Germline lookup yields CDR1 SGHTA and CDR2 FQGNSA. CDR3 bases: TGTGCCAGCAGCCTGGGGACTAGCGGGGGATACGAGCAGTACTTC. Its translation: CASSLGTSGGYEQYF.

This chain connects TRBV11-2 to TRBJ1-3, with D uncertain. The CDR3 is 12 amino acids. Trimming cost V 4 bases and J 4 bases, with 5 bases left between them. Per germline, CDR1 SGHAT and CDR2 FQNNGV. The CDR3 loop reads CASSWRGNTIYF. Written as DNA, the CDR3 is TGTGCCAGCAGCTGGCGGGGAAACACCATATATTTT.